This entry lists 5 T cell receptor beta chains sequenced from one sample in a study of metastatic and nonmetastatic thyroid tumors. TCRdb reprocessed the PCR reads via MiXCR. The sample carries fewer than 25,000 clones, more than 12% recorded once. Each patient came to thyroid surgery without any prior treatment (of any kind). Material: tumor tissue. All receptors come from a female donor with papillary thyroid cancer or a benign thyroid nodule (not recorded which). Some clones in this sample may be carry-over from other donors' samples.

This clone was seen at least ten times. This rearrangement joins TRBV2 to TRBJ1-6; D is ambiguous. The V and J ends lost 0 bases and 5 bases respectively, with 11 bases between them. Germline CDR1 is SNHLY and CDR2 is FYNNEI. The CDR3 has 16 amino acids. CDR3 region: CASSEAEIFNNSPLHF. The CDR3 bases are TGTGCCAGCAGTGAAGCTGAAATCTTCAATAATTCACCCCTCCACTTT.

This clone was counted ten times or more. The chain links TRBV7-9 to TRBJ1-6; possible D gene TRBD1, 5 bases. The V end was cut by 5 bases, the J end by 7 bases, with 12 bases between. CDR1 and CDR2 from the germline V gene are SEHNR and FQNEAQ (reference sequence). This CDR3 contains 14 residues. CDR3 DNA: TGTGCCAGCAGCCCGGGACTGCTAAATTCACCCCTCCACTTT. It specifies CASSPGLLNSPLHF. Full variable domain (outside the CDR3, taken from reference TRBV7-9 and TRBJ1-6): DTGVSQNPRHKITKRGQNVTFRCDPISEHNRLYWYRQTLGQGPEFLTYFQNEAQLEKSRLLSDRFSAERPKGSFSTLEIQRTEQGDSAMYLCASSPGLLNSPLHFGNGTRLTVT.

This clone has at least ten counts. The rearrangement links TRBV7-2 to TRBJ2-1; 12 bases align to TRBD2. The J segment lost 0 bases and the V segment lost 5 bases, leaving 11 bases of the junction unmatched. Looked up from germline, CDR1 is SGHTA and CDR2 is FQGNSA. This CDR3 has 19 amino acids. The CDR3 bases are TGTGCCAGCAGCGCTAGCGGGGGGGCCGGGCGGCACTCCTACAATGAGCAGTTCTTC. It encodes CASSASGGAGRHSYNEQFF.

A few counts support this clone. The chain links TRBV12-3 or TRBV12-4 to TRBJ2-7; TRBD1 is a possible D gene (6 bases). CDR3 length equals 13 residues. The V end was cut by 3 bases, the J end by 6 bases, with 12 bases between. This CDR3 reads CASSFGQRVEQYF. CDR3 bases: TGTGCCAGCAGTTTCGGACAGCGCGTCGAGCAGTACTTC.

This clone was observed a handful of times. A read error may explain this, as a much larger clone is one base away. The chain combines TRBV6-1 with TRBJ1-1, with D unclear. This CDR3 comprises 15 residues. Looked up from germline, CDR1 is MNHNS and CDR2 is SASEGT. Trimming left V 1 base short and J 4 bases short, with 13 bases between. The CDR3 DNA reads as TGTGCCAGCAGTGAAGGGTGGGTCAGAGGCACTGAAGCTTTCTTT. This translates into CASSEGWVRGTEAFF.